The 22 T cell receptor beta chains below all came from one sample that was sequenced in a study of T-cell memory formation after mild COVID-19. TCRdb re-derived calls from the 5' RACE reads in MiXCR, one entry per CDR3 protein. The table lists hundreds of thousands of distinct CDR3 sequences, 20% to 25% of them singletons, with 8.4% in the top ten. Material: PBMCs or a T cell subset sorted from them (not recorded which). These receptors all come from an adult woman who had mild COVID-19 (a few samples of this study predate the infection). Cell type and time point are not known.

This clonotype was seen more than once but under ten times. The chain uses TRBV5-1 and TRBJ2-3, with TRBD2 matching 12 bases. CDR3 size: 15 residues. J was trimmed by 0 bases and V by 6 bases; bases with no gene match: 2. Germline V gene data show CDR1 as SGHRS and CDR2 as YFSETQ. The CDR3 loop reads CASKGLAGSTDTQYF. DNA of the CDR3: TGCGCCAGCAAGGGACTAGCGGGCAGCACAGATACGCAGTATTTT.

The gene calls are TRBV20-1 and TRBJ2-3, with TRBD2 matching 13 bases. V trimming: 5 bases; J trimming: 1 base; junction bases outside the gene matches: 3. The germline gives CDR1 DFQATT, CDR2 SNEGSKA (reference sequence). There are 15 residues in the CDR3. This CDR3 reads CSAGLAGVGTDTQYF. CDR3 coding DNA: TGCAGTGCTGGACTAGCGGGAGTTGGCACAGATACGCAGTATTTT.

The CDR3 region has the DNA TGTGCCAGCAGCCAAGGGGGGAACCCCTACGAGCAGTACTTC. Its translation: CASSQGGNPYEQYF. The chain employs TRBV14 and TRBJ2-7; perhaps D is TRBD1 or TRBD2 (5 bases each). CDR1 and CDR2 (germline): SGHDN, FVKESK. The V end was cut by 1 base, the J end by 2 bases, with 9 bases between. The CDR3 loop spans 14 amino acids.

The chain is built from TRBV30 and TRBJ2-1, with a possible D match to TRBD2 (5 bases). This CDR3 comprises 15 residues. Trimming took 2 bases from V and 2 from J, leaving 13 bases between them. The V gene's germline CDR1 is GTSNPN and CDR2 SVGIG (reference sequence). CDR3 amino acids: CAWSRQSGTYNEQFF. CDR3 DNA sequence: TGTGCCTGGAGTCGTCAATCCGGGACCTACAATGAGCAGTTCTTC.

This clonotype has a count of ten or more. The chain is built from TRBV4-1 and TRBJ2-3; D unresolved. V lost 1 base and J lost 4, with 9 bases in between. This CDR3 region has 14 residues. The germline V gene has CDR1 MGHRA and CDR2 YSYEKL. The CDR3 DNA reads as TGCGCCAGCAGCCAAGGGCGCTCCGCAGATACGCAGTATTTT. This sequence encodes CASSQGRSADTQYF.

This clonotype was observed at least ten times. The genes are TRBV10-3 and TRBJ2-7; D is tentatively TRBD1 or TRBD2 (6 bases each). The V end lost 10 bases, the J end lost 3 bases, and 16 bases lay between the germline ends. The length of the CDR3 is 13 residues. Germline V gene sequence: CDR1 ENHRY, CDR2 SYGVKD. The CDR3 loop is CATRAGGNYEQYF. The CDR3 region has the DNA TGTGCCACCCGGGCCGGGGGCAACTACGAGCAGTACTTC.

This clonotype was seen repeatedly, ten times or more. The chain joins TRBV14 to TRBJ2-6; no clear D gene. Germline V gives CDR1 SGHDN, CDR2 FVKESK. The ends were cut back, 3 bases at V and 1 base at J, with 4 bases in the middle. The CDR3 has 14 residues. The DNA of the CDR3 is TGTGCCAGCAGCCAGGTATCTGGGGCCAACGTCCTGACTTTC. It codes for CASSQVSGANVLTF.

The chain carries TRBV12-3 or TRBV12-4 and TRBJ1-1, with D perhaps TRBD1 (6 bases). The CDR3 loop spans 15 amino acids. V dropped 5 bases and J dropped 2 bases, with 15 bases sitting between them. The DNA of the CDR3 is TGTGCCAGCAGTCCCTCACCGGGGGCTAACACTGAAGCTTTCTTT. Translating gives CASSPSPGANTEAFF.

The chain joins TRBV29-1 to TRBJ2-7, with a tentative D call TRBD2 (6 bases). V was pared by 7 bases and J by 0 bases, with 13 bases between. CDR3 length: 13 residues. CDR1 and CDR2 (germline): SQVTM, ANQGSEA. Written as DNA, the CDR3 is TGCAGCGCCGTCGGGGGAAACTCCTACGAGCAGTACTTC. Translating it yields CSAVGGNSYEQYF.

The chain employs TRBV24-1 and TRBJ1-2, with 8 nucleotides matching TRBD1. Germline V gives CDR1 KGHDR, CDR2 SFDVKD. The ends lost 9 bases at V and 2 bases at J; junction bases unmatched: 4. The CDR3 runs to 13 residues. CDR3 coding DNA: TGTGCCACCGGGACAGGTTCGAACTATGGCTACACCTTC. Its translation: CATGTGSNYGYTF.

The sample holds many counts of this clonotype. The rearrangement uses TRBV13 and TRBJ2-3; TRBD2 matches at 14 bases. Germline lookup yields CDR1 PRHDT and CDR2 FYEKMQ (reference sequence). The CDR3 has 17 amino acids. V shed 1 base, J shed 2 bases, and the junction held 2 bases outside the gene matches. The CDR3 nucleotides are TGTGCCAGCAGCTTAGTGGGACTAGCGGGAGTCACAGATACGCAGTATTTT. Protein: CASSLVGLAGVTDTQYF. Complete variable domain (other parts from reference TRBV13 and TRBJ2-3): AAGVIQSPRHLIKEKRETATLKCYPIPRHDTVYWYQQGPGQDPQFLISFYEKMQSDKGSIPDRFSAQQFSDYHSELNMSSLELGDSALYFCASSLVGLAGVTDTQYFGPGTRLTVL.

This clonotype has more than one count but fewer than ten. The chain employs TRBV29-1 and TRBJ2-1; TRBD1 matches at 7 bases. The CDR3 is 14 residues long. Trimming took 1 base from V and 6 from J; bases not matched to a gene: 6. Germline values: CDR1 SQVTM, CDR2 ANQGSEA. The CDR3, as DNA: TGCAGCGTTGAAGGGCAGGGGGATTTCAATGAGCAGTTCTTC. It encodes CSVEGQGDFNEQFF.

This clonotype was seen a handful of times. The rearrangement joins TRBV19 to TRBJ1-1; D gene unclear. V dropped 6 bases and J dropped 3 bases, with 14 bases sitting between them. This CDR3 is built from 14 residues. Germline CDR1 LNHDA, CDR2 SQIVND (reference sequence). Here the CDR3 DNA reads TGTGCCAGTAGGAGTGCTGGGCCCTACACTGAAGCTTTCTTT. This sequence encodes CASRSAGPYTEAFF.

This clonotype turned up a few times. V is TRBV4-1 and J is TRBJ2-7; D gene unclear. V was pared by 1 base and J by 4 bases, with 8 bases between. Germline values: CDR1 MGHRA, CDR2 YSYEKL. The CDR3 has 13 residues. The CDR3 coding sequence is TGCGCCAGCAGCCAAGCAGAGTCTTACGAGCAGTACTTC. It specifies CASSQAESYEQYF.

A few counts support this clonotype. The chain recombines TRBV9 with TRBJ1-1; a possible D gene is TRBD1 (6 bases). This CDR3 contains 15 residues. V shed 4 bases and J shed 1 base, with 14 bases lying between them. CDR1 is SGDLS and CDR2 is YYNGEE in the germline V gene. DNA of the CDR3: TGTGCCAGCAGCTCCCAGGGGACGCAGAACACTGAAGCTTTCTTT. As protein: CASSSQGTQNTEAFF.

The chain couples TRBV4-1 to TRBJ2-7, with D possibly being TRBD1 (5 bases). Germline V lookup: CDR1 MGHRA, CDR2 YSYEKL. This CDR3 contains 15 residues. V dropped 1 base and J dropped 0 bases, with 10 bases sitting between them. The CDR3 is CASSQGQDTSYEQYF. CDR3 DNA: TGCGCCAGCAGCCAAGGGCAGGACACCTCCTACGAGCAGTACTTC.

This clonotype was observed a handful of times. The J gene is TRBJ1-1, the V gene TRBV6-2 or TRBV6-3; the match to TRBD1 covers 8 bases. CDR3 size: 17 residues. The V and J ends lost 4 bases and 0 bases, in that order; junction bases with no gene match: 10. Germline assignment: CDR1 MNHEY and CDR2 SVGEGT. Here the CDR3 DNA reads TGTGCCAGCAGTTCCGTGGTACAGGGGGTTTTGAACACTGAAGCTTTCTTT. It yields the protein CASSSVVQGVLNTEAFF.

This chain links TRBV7-8 with TRBJ1-5; 8 nucleotides align to TRBD1. Looked up from germline, CDR1 is SGHVS and CDR2 is FQNEAQ. Unmatched junction bases numbered 10, after V lost 4 bases and J lost 11 bases. CDR3 length: 14 residues. The CDR3: CASSSPTGDWTQHF. The CDR3 nucleotides are TGTGCCAGCAGCTCCCCGACAGGGGATTGGACCCAGCATTTT. Together with reference TRBV7-8 and TRBJ1-5, the CDR3 gives the full variable domain: GAGVSQSPRYKVAKRGQDVALRCDPISGHVSLFWYQQALGQGPEFLTYFQNEAQLDKSGLPSDRFFAERPEGSVSTLKIQRTQQEDSAVYLCASSSPTGDWTQHFGDGTRLSIL.

There are a few counts of this clonotype. This chain uses TRBV12-3 or TRBV12-4 with TRBJ2-5, with D perhaps matching TRBD2 (5 bases). Trimming pared 8 bases from V and 6 bases from J, leaving 25 bases between. The CDR3 consists of 16 residues. In nucleotides, the CDR3 is TGTGCCAGCTGTCGGATCCGCGGGCAGATGGGTCAGACCCAGTACTTC. Translating it yields CASCRIRGQMGQTQYF.

This clonotype was observed at least ten times. The chain carries TRBV11-2 and TRBJ2-1, with D unclear. The germline gives CDR1 SGHAT, CDR2 FQNNGV. CDR3 length: 13 amino acids. Trimming shortened V by 1 base and J by 9 bases, and 10 bases separated the two germline ends. Here the CDR3 reads CASSLGGLGEQFF. In DNA, the CDR3 is TGTGCCAGCAGCTTAGGTGGGCTGGGTGAGCAGTTCTTC.

The chain recombines TRBV15 with TRBJ2-2; D remains ambiguous. Trimming removed 0 bases at V and 4 bases at J, with 12 bases between. Germline V gene data show CDR1 as LNHNV and CDR2 as YYDKDF (reference sequence). The CDR3 contains 16 residues. The CDR3 DNA follows: TGTGCCACCAGCAGAGATAGACTGCCGAGCACCGGGGAGCTGTTTTTT. Translated: CATSRDRLPSTGELFF. The full variable domain, rest sourced from reference TRBV15 and TRBJ2-2, is DAMVIQNPRYQVTQFGKPVTLSCSQTLNHNVMYWYQQKSSQAPKLLFHYYDKDFNNEADTPDNFQSRRPNTSFCFLDIRSPGLGDTAMYLCATSRDRLPSTGELFFGEGSRLTVL.

The chain recombines TRBV7-9 with TRBJ1-5; D is undetermined. This CDR3 is built from 15 residues. V was pared by 4 bases and J by 5 bases, with 15 bases between. The germline CDR1 and CDR2 sequences are SEHNR and FQNEAQ (reference sequence). CDR3 coding DNA: TGTGCCAGCAGCTCCAATAAGCTAGAGGATCAGCCCCAGCATTTT. Translating it yields CASSSNKLEDQPQHF.